This T cell receptor (beta chain) was obtained from a study of T cells in localized non-small cell lung cancer. About this clone itself: Its cognate antigen is unknown.

Germline V CDR1 and CDR2: MDHEN, SYDVKM. The CDR3 is made up of 16 amino acids. The V end was cut by 2 bases, the J end by 7 bases, with 20 bases between. TCRdb's copy holds only in-frame clones and misses some; the assay was immunoSEQ multiplex PCR. Here the sample spans approximately 64,000 clones, roughly 90% being singletons. Overall study results and limits: Sequencing involved a lone tumor region, leaving heterogeneity possible. Adjacent lung was found to contain a median around 58 of the top 100 tumor clones.

This specimen was peripheral blood, taken before any cancer treatment. The receptor was isolated from a woman aged 40-69 years with stage I lung adenocarcinoma. The chain employs TRBV28 and TRBJ1-2, with a weak D call TRBD1 (5 bases). Here the CDR3 reads CASSLGGEGVGGGYTF. The CDR3 nucleotides are TGTGCCAGCAGTTTAGGGGGAGAGGGAGTAGGCGGTGGCTACACCTTC.